These T cell receptor beta chains were read from a single sample in a study of shared clonotypes between healthy human individuals. Libraries were prepared by immunoSEQ multiplex PCR; TCRdb keeps only in-frame clonotypes and omits some of them. In the table there are millions of clones, over 85% of which are singletons. The sequenced sample consisted of naive CD8+ T cells sorted from blood. The receptors derive from a man aged 18-30 years in good health. The CDR3 runs from the conserved cysteine through the conserved F or W. D genes are given only for firm matches. The size entry is marked missing in some rows and otherwise reads once, few, many or a size class.

clone_size	v_call	d_call	j_call	cdr3_nt	cdr3_aa
.	TRBV29-1	TRBD1	TRBJ2-7	TGCAGCGTTCGAGGAAGGACAGGGGACCCCTACGAGCAGTACTTC	CSVRGRTGDPYEQYF
once	TRBV28	.	TRBJ2-5	TGTGCCAGCAGTTTGGCAGAGGGCCAAGAGACCCAGTACTTC	CASSLAEGQETQYF
.	TRBV6-5	TRBD1	TRBJ2-7	TGTGCCAGCAGTCGGGACAGGGAGGGATACGAGCAGTACTTC	CASSRDREGYEQYF
.	TRBV5-5	.	TRBJ1-6	TGTGCCAGCAGCATATCCAGGGAAAGCTATAATTCACCCCTCCACTTT	CASSISRESYNSPLHF
.	TRBV6-5	.	TRBJ1-5	TGTGCCAGCAGTTACGGGGTCGGGAATCAGCCCCAGCATTTT	CASSYGVGNQPQHF
.	TRBV7-2	.	TRBJ2-3	TGTGCCACCCCGCGTACGGGGCCAAGCACAGATACGCAGTATTTT	CATPRTGPSTDTQYF
.	TRBV27	.	TRBJ1-5	TGTGCCAGCAGTTTTTCAGGTCAGCCCCAGCATTTT	CASSFSGQPQHF
.	TRBV29-1	.	TRBJ2-7	TGCAGCGTTGCCGGGACCGAGACCGACTACGAGCAGTACTTC	CSVAGTETDYEQYF
.	TRBV27	TRBD1	TRBJ2-1	TGTGCCAGCAGTATCGACAGGGGTGGTCTCAATGAGCAGTTCTTC	CASSIDRGGLNEQFF
.	TRBV4-3	.	TRBJ1-4	TGCGCCAGCAGCCAAGTGTCGGGCCAGACTAATGAAAAACTGTTTTTT	CASSQVSGQTNEKLFF
.	TRBV7-8	TRBD2	TRBJ2-3	TGTGCCAGCAGCGAAATACTAGCGGGGCTTAGAGATACGCAGTATTTT	CASSEILAGLRDTQYF
.	TRBV27	TRBD1	TRBJ1-1	TGTGCCAGCAGTCCGAGACAGGGAAACACTGAAGCTTTCTTT	CASSPRQGNTEAFF
.	TRBV30	.	TRBJ1-4	TGTGCCTGGAGTCCTGGAATGGGGAATGAAAAACTGTTTTTT	CAWSPGMGNEKLFF
.	TRBV4-1	TRBD1	TRBJ1-2	TGCGCCAGCAGCCCCCGCCAGGGGGCAGTTTTTAGCTATGGCTACACCTTC	CASSPRQGAVFSYGYTF
.	TRBV29-1	TRBD1	TRBJ1-4	TGCAGCGTCGACAGGGGGCGAAATGAAAAACTGTTTTTT	CSVDRGRNEKLFF
.	TRBV4-3	.	TRBJ2-1	TGCGCCAGCAGCCAAGAAATCACCAGCTCCTACAATGAGCAGTTCTTC	CASSQEITSSYNEQFF
.	TRBV4-1	TRBD1	TRBJ2-7	TGCGCCAGCAGCGTTCGACAGGGCTACGAGCAGTACTTC	CASSVRQGYEQYF
.	TRBV28	.	TRBJ1-1	TGTGCCAGCAGTCCCCTCAGGGTGAACACTGAAGCTTTCTTT	CASSPLRVNTEAFF
.	TRBV11-2	TRBD2	TRBJ2-1	TGTGCCAGCAGCTCGAATAGCGGGGGCTTCGTTGATGAGCAGTTCTTC	CASSSNSGGFVDEQFF
once	TRBV6-6	.	TRBJ2-1	TGTGCCAGCAGTTACGGGCTAGCGCATGAGCAGTTCTTC	CASSYGLAHEQFF
.	TRBV11-2	.	TRBJ2-7	TGTGCCAGCAGCCTCCCCCCCGCGTGGTACGAGCAGTACTTC	CASSLPPAWYEQYF
.	TRBV2	.	TRBJ1-1	TGTGCCAGCAGTGAAGGGCCTTACACTGAAGCTTTCTTT	CASSEGPYTEAFF
few	TRBV4-1	.	TRBJ1-5	TGCGCCAGCAGCCAGTACGACAGTAGCAATCAGCCCCAGCATTTT	CASSQYDSSNQPQHF
once	TRBV29-1	.	TRBJ2-1	TGCAGCGTTGATGGTTTAGGGGGTCTACAAAATGAGCAGTTCTTC	CSVDGLGGLQNEQFF
.	TRBV7-9	TRBD1	TRBJ1-6	TGTGCCAGCAGCTTCGACAGGGGGGGTTCACCCCTCCACTTT	CASSFDRGGSPLHF
.	TRBV6-5	.	TRBJ2-7	TGTGCCAGCAGCGAAAACAGGGAGTACCCCTACGAGCAGTACTTC	CASSENREYPYEQYF
.	TRBV10-2	TRBD1	TRBJ2-2	TGCGCCAGCAGTTTGGCCACAGGGGGAAGGTGGGCCGGGGAGCTGTTTTTT	CASSLATGGRWAGELFF
.	TRBV18	.	TRBJ2-5	TGTGCCAGCTCACCACCGGATCTCCAAGAGACCCAGTACTTC	CASSPPDLQETQYF
.	TRBV29-1	.	TRBJ1-2	TGCAGCGTTGAAGGGGGAGAGGGTAATGGCTACACCTTC	CSVEGGEGNGYTF
once	TRBV5-1	.	TRBJ1-5	TGCGCCAGCAGCTCCCGTATGGGGGGGCAGGGACCGGTTCAGCCCCAGCATTTT	CASSSRMGGQGPVQPQHF
.	TRBV5-1	TRBD2	TRBJ2-3	TGCGCCAGCAGACTCGAGAAGACTAGCGTAGGGACAGATACGCAGTATTTT	CASRLEKTSVGTDTQYF
.	TRBV6-5	.	TRBJ1-2	TGTGCCAGCAGTTATCAGGGAATATATGGCTACACCTTC	CASSYQGIYGYTF
.	TRBV27	.	TRBJ2-1	TGTGCCAGCAGTTTCGGAGGAATCTCCTACAATGAGCAGTTCTTC	CASSFGGISYNEQFF
once	TRBV7-9	.	TRBJ2-1	TGTGCCAGCAGCTTAAGGGTCGATTACAATGAGCAGTTCTTC	CASSLRVDYNEQFF